This TCR beta chain was documented in a study of regulatory T cells in long-lasting Graves disease. According to the study, TCR beta libraries were built with iRepertoire HTBI primers and CDR3-region Arm-PCR. MiXCR was run by TCRdb on the multiplex PCR reads, yielding one entry per CDR3 protein. The data hold approximately 350,000 distinct CDR3 sequences, with about 17% observed a single time. As to time point: newly diagnosed GD, antithyroid drugs for less than 3 months. Preparation of the TCR library used RNA extracted from PBMCs. Each patient gave approximately 8.8 milliliters of EDTA-anticoagulated peripheral blood. CDR1 and CDR2 from the germline V gene are SGDLS and YYNGEE. The V gene lost 4 bases and the J gene lost 3 bases, with 9 bases spanning the gap. The CDR3 sequence is 13 residues long. General study points: TCR diversity was lower in persistent Graves' patients than in newly diagnosed ones. Patients with persistent disease shared 2,741 public clonotypes, outpacing the approximately 920 shared by new patients.

Worth noting for this clonotype: The antigen is unknown.

Another study also made use of these data, one on T cells in Graves' hyperthyroidism and ophthalmopathy.

Material: peripheral blood mononuclear cells (PBMCs), obtained at new diagnosis, from a patient treated with antithyroid drugs. The V call is TRBV9, the J call TRBJ2-3; D is unresolved. This sequence was found in a woman younger than 30 with Graves disease. DNA of the CDR3: TGTGCCAGCAGCACGATGGGGACAGATACGCAGTATTTT. Translated: CASSTMGTDTQYF.